These 8 T cell receptor beta chains originate from one sample sequenced in a study of beta chain features in type 1 diabetes. Study results and caveats: Significant though moderate, a shortening of TCRB CDR3s appeared in all four CD4+ subsets of Type 1 diabetes patients.

Expressed TCRB transcripts were sequenced because the isolated RNA had all been reverse transcribed beforehand. The data were produced by immunoSEQ multiplex PCR, yet TCRdb's version contains in-frame clones alone and is incomplete. Of 120,000 to 150,000 clones listed, less than 15% are singletons. The antigens of these receptors remain unknown. Sequencing used central memory CD4+ T cells from blood. These receptors all come from a man between 18 and 35 years old with type 1 diabetes.

This clone was seen a few times. This chain joins TRBV2 and TRBJ2-5, with D maybe TRBD1 (6 bases). Germline CDR1 SNHLY, CDR2 FYNNEI. The CDR3 sequence is 16 residues long. V dropped 3 bases and J dropped 3 bases, with 17 bases sitting between them. CDR3 DNA: TGTGCCAGCAGTGAGGGACCGCAGGGGTTGAAAGAGACCCAGTACTTC. It translates to CASSEGPQGLKETQYF.

The chain couples TRBV29-1 to TRBJ2-7; TRBD1 is a possible D gene (6 bases). This CDR3 has 15 residues. V lost 5 bases to trimming and J lost 0 bases, with 17 bases between them. The germline CDR1 and CDR2 sequences are SQVTM and ANQGSEA. The CDR3 loop is CSVYWGGTSSYEQYF. In DNA form, the CDR3 reads TGCAGCGTTTACTGGGGTGGGACAAGCTCCTACGAGCAGTACTTC.

The chain joins TRBV7-9 to TRBJ2-5; D remains ambiguous. Looked up from germline, CDR1 is SEHNR and CDR2 is FQNEAQ (reference sequence). This CDR3 has 12 amino acids. V was trimmed by 1 base and J by 5 bases, leaving 5 bases between them. The CDR3 region has the DNA TGTGCCAGCAGCTTAGAGTCGGAGACCCAGTACTTC. Its translation is CASSLESETQYF.

This clone was seen more than once but under ten times. The chain carries TRBV2 and TRBJ1-2, with D perhaps matching TRBD1 (6 bases). V gave up 6 bases and J gave up 4 bases, with 9 bases separating them. The CDR3 has 12 amino acids. CDR1 and CDR2 (germline): SNHLY, FYNNEI. CDR3 loop: CASRGQGYGYTF. CDR3 sequence (DNA): TGTGCCAGCAGGGGACAAGGCTATGGCTACACCTTC. Supplemented by reference TRBV2 and TRBJ1-2, the full variable domain reads EPEVTQTPSHQVTQMGQEVILRCVPISNHLYFYWYRQILGQKVEFLVSFYNNEISEKSEIFDDQFSVERPDGSNFTLKIRSTKLEDSAMYFCASRGQGYGYTFGSGTRLTVV.

This chain uses TRBV19 with TRBJ2-3; the D gene could be TRBD1 or TRBD2 (5 bases each). This CDR3 has 17 amino acids. Germline-derived CDR1 and CDR2 are LNHDA and SQIVND (reference sequence). V dropped 0 bases and J dropped 1 base, with 14 bases sitting between them. CDR3 in DNA: TGTGCCAGTAGTATAGAAGGTCTGGGGGTGGGCACAGATACGCAGTATTTT. It specifies CASSIEGLGVGTDTQYF.

This clone was picked up a small number of times. The chain employs TRBV7-3 and TRBJ1-1; D is unresolved. V was trimmed by 6 bases and J by 0 bases, leaving 11 bases between them. This CDR3 has 14 residues. The germline V gene encodes CDR1 SGHTA and CDR2 FQGTGA. CDR3 coding DNA: TGTGCCAGCAGGCCAGGCGAAATGAACACTGAAGCTTTCTTT. It codes for CASRPGEMNTEAFF.

This clone was detected only a few times. This chain links TRBV30 with TRBJ1-1, with a weak D call TRBD1 (5 bases). Trimming took off 7 bases at V and 0 bases at J, with 21 bases between the two ends. Germline CDR1 and CDR2: GTSNPN and SVGIG (reference sequence). The CDR3 runs 16 residues. The CDR3 DNA reads as TGTGCCTACACGCGAGGGGTCGGAACGGTGAACACTGAAGCTTTCTTT. Translated, it gives CAYTRGVGTVNTEAFF.

This chain connects TRBV7-9 to TRBJ2-2; TRBD1 is a possible D gene (6 bases). The germline V gene encodes CDR1 SEHNR and CDR2 FQNEAQ (reference sequence). This CDR3 is 15 amino acids long. Trimming stripped 10 bases from V and 1 base from J, with 16 bases between. CDR3 DNA sequence: TGTGCCAACGTACAGGGAAAGGGGAACACCGGGGAGCTGTTTTTT. Protein sequence: CANVQGKGNTGELFF.